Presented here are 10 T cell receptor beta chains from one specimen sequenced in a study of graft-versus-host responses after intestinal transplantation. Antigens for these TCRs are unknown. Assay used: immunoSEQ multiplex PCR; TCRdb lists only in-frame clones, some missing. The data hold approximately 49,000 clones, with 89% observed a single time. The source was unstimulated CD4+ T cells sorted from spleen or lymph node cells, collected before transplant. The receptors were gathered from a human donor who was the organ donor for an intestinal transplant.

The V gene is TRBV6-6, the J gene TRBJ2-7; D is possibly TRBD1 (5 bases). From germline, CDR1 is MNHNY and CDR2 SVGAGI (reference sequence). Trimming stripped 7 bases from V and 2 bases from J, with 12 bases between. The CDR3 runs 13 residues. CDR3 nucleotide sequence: TGTGCCAGCACGAAGGCGGACACCTACGAGCAGTACTTC. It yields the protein CASTKADTYEQYF.

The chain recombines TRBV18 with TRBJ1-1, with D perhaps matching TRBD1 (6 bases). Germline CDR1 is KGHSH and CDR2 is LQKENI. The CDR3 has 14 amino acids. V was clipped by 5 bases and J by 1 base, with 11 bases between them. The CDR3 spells CASSGTTGNTEAFF. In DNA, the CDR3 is TGTGCCAGCTCAGGAACGACAGGGAACACTGAAGCTTTCTTT. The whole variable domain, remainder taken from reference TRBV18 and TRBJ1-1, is NAGVMQNPRHLVRRRGQEARLRCSPMKGHSHVYWYRQLPEEGLKFMVYLQKENIIDESGMPKERFSAEFPKEGPSILRIQQVVRGDSAAYFCASSGTTGNTEAFFGQGTRLTVV.

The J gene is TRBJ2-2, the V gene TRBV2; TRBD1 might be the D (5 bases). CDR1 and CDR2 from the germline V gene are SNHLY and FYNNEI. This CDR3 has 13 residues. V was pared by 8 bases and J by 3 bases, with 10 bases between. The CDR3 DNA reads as TGTGCCAGCGGGGCGGTGTACACCGGGGAGCTGTTTTTT. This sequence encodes CASGAVYTGELFF.

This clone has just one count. CDR3 sequence reads: CASSLDPGSTDTQYF. As DNA, the CDR3 is TGTGCCAGCAGCTTAGATCCGGGGAGCACAGATACGCAGTATTTT. The chain recombines TRBV11-2 with TRBJ2-3; maybe TRBD2 (5 bases). Trimming removed 0 bases from V and 0 bases from J, with 7 bases in between. This CDR3 is built from 15 residues. Germline V gene data show CDR1 as SGHAT and CDR2 as FQNNGV.

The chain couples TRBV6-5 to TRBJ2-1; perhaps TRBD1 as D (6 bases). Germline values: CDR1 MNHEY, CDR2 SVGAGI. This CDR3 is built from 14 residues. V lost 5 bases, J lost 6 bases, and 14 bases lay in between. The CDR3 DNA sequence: TGTGCCAGCAGTAAACAGGGTTCGGGCAATGAGCAGTTCTTC. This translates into CASSKQGSGNEQFF.

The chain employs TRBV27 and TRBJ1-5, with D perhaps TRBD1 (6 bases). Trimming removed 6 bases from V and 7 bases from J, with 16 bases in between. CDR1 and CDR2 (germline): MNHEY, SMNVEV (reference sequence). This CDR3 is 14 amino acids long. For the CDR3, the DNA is TGTGCCAGCAGCCGCAGACAGGTGGGCCAGCCCCAGCATTTT. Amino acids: CASSRRQVGQPQHF.

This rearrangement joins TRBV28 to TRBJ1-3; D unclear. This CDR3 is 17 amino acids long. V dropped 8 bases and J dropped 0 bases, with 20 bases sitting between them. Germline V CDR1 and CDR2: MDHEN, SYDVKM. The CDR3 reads CASVGIVRNLSGNTIYF. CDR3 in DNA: TGTGCCAGCGTCGGGATCGTTCGGAACCTCTCTGGAAACACCATATATTTT.

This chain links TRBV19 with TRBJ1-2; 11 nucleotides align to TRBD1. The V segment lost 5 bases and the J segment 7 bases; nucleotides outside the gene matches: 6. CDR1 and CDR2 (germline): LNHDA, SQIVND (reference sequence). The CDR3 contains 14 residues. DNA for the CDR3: TGTGCCAGTAGTCCCCCCGGGACAGGGGGTGGCTACACCTTC. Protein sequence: CASSPPGTGGGYTF.

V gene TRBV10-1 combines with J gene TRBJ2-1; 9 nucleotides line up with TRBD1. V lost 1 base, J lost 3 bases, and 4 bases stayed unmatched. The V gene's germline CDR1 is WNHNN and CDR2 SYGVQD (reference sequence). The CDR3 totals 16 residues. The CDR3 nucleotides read TGCGCCAGCAGTGAGTATCGGACAGGGGACTACAATGAGCAGTTCTTC. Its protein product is CASSEYRTGDYNEQFF.

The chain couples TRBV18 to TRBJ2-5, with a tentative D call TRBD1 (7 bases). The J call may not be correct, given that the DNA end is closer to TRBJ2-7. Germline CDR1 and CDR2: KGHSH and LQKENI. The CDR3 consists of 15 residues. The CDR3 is CASSPDRAGSYEQYF. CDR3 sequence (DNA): TGTGCCAGCTCGCCAGACAGGGCGGGGTCCTACGAGCAGTACTTC.